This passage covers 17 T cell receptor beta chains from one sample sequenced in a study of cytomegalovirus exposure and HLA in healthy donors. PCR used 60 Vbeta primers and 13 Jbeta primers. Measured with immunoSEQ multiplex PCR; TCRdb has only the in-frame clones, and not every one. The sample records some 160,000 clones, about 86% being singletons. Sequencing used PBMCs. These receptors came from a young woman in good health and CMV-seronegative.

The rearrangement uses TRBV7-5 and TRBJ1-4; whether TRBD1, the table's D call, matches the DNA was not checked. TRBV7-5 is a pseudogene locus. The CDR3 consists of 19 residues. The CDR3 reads CARSLDRFRGQSTNEKLFF. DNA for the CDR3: TGTGCCAGAAGCTTAGATCGCTTTCGCGGACAGTCAACTAATGAAAAACTGTTTTTT.

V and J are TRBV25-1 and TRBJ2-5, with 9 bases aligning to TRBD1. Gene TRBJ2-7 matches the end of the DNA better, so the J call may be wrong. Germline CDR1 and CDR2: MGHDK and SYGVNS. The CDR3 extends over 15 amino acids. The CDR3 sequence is CASSESGTGLHEQYF. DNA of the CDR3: TGTGCCAGCAGTGAATCGGGGACAGGGTTACACGAGCAGTACTTC.

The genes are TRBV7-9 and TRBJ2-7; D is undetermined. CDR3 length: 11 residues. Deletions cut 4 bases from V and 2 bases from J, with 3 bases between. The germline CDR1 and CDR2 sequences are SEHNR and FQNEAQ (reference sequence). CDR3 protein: CASSSAYEQYF. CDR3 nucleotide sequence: TGTGCCAGCAGCTCCGCCTACGAGCAGTACTTC.

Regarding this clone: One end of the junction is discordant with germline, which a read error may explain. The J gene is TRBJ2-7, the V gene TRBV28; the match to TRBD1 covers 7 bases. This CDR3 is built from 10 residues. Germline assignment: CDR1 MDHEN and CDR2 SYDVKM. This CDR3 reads CASSFTGVIF. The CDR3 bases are TGTGCCAGCAGTTTTACAGGGGTGATCTTC.

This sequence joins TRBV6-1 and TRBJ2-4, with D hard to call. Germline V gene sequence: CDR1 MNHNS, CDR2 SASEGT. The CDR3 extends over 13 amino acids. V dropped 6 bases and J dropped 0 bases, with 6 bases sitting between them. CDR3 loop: CASRLIAKNIQYF. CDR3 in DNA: TGTGCCAGCAGATTAATAGCCAAAAACATTCAGTACTTC.

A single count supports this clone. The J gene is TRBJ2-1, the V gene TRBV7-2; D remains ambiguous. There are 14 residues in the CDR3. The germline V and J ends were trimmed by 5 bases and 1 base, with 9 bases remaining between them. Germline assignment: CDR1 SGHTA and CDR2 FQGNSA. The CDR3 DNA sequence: TGTGCCAGCAGCGTTGGCGGTTCCTACAATGAGCAGTTCTTC. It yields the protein CASSVGGSYNEQFF.

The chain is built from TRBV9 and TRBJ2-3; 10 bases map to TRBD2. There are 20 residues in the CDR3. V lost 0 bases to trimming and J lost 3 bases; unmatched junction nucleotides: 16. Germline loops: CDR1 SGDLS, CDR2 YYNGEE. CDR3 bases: TGTGCCAGCAGCGTAGGGGGGGGGCTAGCGGGGGCCCCGAGGACAGATACGCAGTATTTT. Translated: CASSVGGGLAGAPRTDTQYF.

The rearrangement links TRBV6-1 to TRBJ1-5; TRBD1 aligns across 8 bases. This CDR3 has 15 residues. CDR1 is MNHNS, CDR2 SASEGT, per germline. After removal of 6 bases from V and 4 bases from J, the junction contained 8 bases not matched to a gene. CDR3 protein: CASSVDRVRNQPQHF. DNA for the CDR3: TGTGCCAGCAGCGTGGACAGGGTGAGAAATCAGCCCCAGCATTTT.

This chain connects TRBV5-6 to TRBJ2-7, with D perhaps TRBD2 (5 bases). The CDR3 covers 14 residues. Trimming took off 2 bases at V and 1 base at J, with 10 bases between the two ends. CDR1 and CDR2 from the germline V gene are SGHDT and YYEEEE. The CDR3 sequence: CASSLRRGSYEQYF. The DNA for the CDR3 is TGTGCCAGCAGCTTACGCCGGGGATCCTACGAGCAGTACTTC.

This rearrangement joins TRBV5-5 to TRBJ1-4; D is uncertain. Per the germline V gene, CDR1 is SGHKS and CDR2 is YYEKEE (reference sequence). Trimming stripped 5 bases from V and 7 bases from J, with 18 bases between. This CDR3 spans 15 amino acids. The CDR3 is CASRPQEGAVEKLFF. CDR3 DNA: TGTGCCAGCAGACCTCAGGAGGGCGCTGTTGAAAAACTGTTTTTT.

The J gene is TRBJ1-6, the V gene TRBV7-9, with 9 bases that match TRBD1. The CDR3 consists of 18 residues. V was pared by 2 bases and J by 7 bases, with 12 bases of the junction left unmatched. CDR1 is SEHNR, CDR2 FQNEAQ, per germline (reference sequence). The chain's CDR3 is CASSLTDRGAGGNSPLHF. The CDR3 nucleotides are TGTGCCAGCAGCTTAACGGACAGGGGCGCCGGTGGAAATTCACCCCTCCACTTT. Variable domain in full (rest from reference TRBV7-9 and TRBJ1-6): DTGVSQNPRHKITKRGQNVTFRCDPISEHNRLYWYRQTLGQGPEFLTYFQNEAQLEKSRLLSDRFSAERPKGSFSTLEIQRTEQGDSAMYLCASSLTDRGAGGNSPLHFGNGTRLTVT.

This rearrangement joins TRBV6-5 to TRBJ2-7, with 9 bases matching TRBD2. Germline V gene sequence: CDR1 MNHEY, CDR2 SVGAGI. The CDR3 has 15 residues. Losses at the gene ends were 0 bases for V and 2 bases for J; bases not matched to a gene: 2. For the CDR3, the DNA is TGTGCCAGCAGTTACTCGCGGGAGGGAACCTACGAGCAGTACTTC. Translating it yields CASSYSREGTYEQYF.

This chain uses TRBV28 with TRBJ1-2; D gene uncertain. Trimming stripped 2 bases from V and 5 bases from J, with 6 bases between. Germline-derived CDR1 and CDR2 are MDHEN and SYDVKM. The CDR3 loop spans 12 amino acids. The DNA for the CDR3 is TGTGCCAGCAGTTTAAACTCGTATGGCTACACCTTC. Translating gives CASSLNSYGYTF.

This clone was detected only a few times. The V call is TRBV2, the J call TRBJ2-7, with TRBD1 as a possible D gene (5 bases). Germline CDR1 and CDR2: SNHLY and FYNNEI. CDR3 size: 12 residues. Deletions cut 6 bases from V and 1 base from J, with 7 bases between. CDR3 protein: CASRTESYEQYF. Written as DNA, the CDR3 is TGTGCCAGCAGGACAGAGTCCTACGAGCAGTACTTC. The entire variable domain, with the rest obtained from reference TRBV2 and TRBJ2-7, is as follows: EPEVTQTPSHQVTQMGQEVILRCVPISNHLYFYWYRQILGQKVEFLVSFYNNEISEKSEIFDDQFSVERPDGSNFTLKIRSTKLEDSAMYFCASRTESYEQYFGPGTRLTVT.

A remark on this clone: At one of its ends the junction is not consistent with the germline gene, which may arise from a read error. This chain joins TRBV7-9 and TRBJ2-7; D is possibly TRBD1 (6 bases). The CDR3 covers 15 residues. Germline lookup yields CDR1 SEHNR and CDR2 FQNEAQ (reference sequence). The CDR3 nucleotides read TGTTCCAGCAGCTCACAGGGCGACTCATTGCACGAGCAGTACTTC. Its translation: CSSSSQGDSLHEQYF. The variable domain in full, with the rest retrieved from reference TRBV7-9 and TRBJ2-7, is DTGVSQNPRHKITKRGQNVTFRCDPISEHNRLYWYRQTLGQGPEFLTYFQNEAQLEKSRLLSDRFSAERPKGSFSTLEIQRTEQGDSAMYLCSSSSQGDSLHEQYFGPGTRLTVT.

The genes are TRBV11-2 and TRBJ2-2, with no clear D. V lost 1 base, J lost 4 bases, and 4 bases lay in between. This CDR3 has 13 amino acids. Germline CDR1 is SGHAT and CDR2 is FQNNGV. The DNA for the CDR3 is TGTGCCAGCAGCTTAGCCCTCACCGGGGAGCTGTTTTTT. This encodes CASSLALTGELFF.

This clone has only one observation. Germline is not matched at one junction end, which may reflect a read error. The CDR3, as DNA: TGTTCCAGCAGCTCACAGGATTCACCCCTCCACTTT. As protein: CSSSSQDSPLHF. This chain connects TRBV7-9 to TRBJ1-6, with D tentatively TRBD1 (5 bases). The CDR3 has 12 amino acids. The germline V gene has CDR1 SEHNR and CDR2 FQNEAQ (reference sequence).